The rows below give T cell receptor beta chains drawn from one sample of a study of early stage breast cancer tumors. The table came from immunoSEQ multiplex PCR; TCRdb's copy has only in-frame clones and leaves some out. The sample lists 60,000 to 75,000 clones, 65% to 85% occurring once. Sequencing was done on a sample of blood. All receptors come from a person aged 40-50 years with breast cancer. Each CDR3 is given with its conserved first and last residue. Fields, in order: V gene, J gene, clone size, D gene, CDR3 protein, CDR3 DNA. The D gene is left open where the match is weak. Some rows have no size entry. The others give once, few or many, or a class for an expanded clone.

TRBV6-1,TRBJ1-5,.,.,CASLIRGVDQPQHF,TGTGCCAGCTTAATTCGAGGGGTTGATCAGCCCCAGCATTTT
TRBV27,TRBJ2-1,.,TRBD2,CASRRASGGVTYNEQFF,TGTGCCAGCAGGAGGGCTAGCGGGGGGGTAACCTACAATGAGCAGTTCTTC
TRBV7-9,TRBJ1-3,.,.,CASSLELGNTIYF,TGTGCCAGCAGCTTGGAGTTAGGAAACACCATATATTTT
TRBV7-7,TRBJ2-1,.,.,CASSPLDNSYNEQFF,TGTGCTAGCAGCCCCTTAGATAATTCCTACAATGAGCAGTTCTTC
TRBV4-1,TRBJ1-3,once,.,CASSPKYNTGPGNTIYF,TGCGCCAGCAGCCCAAAATATAACACCGGGCCTGGAAACACCATATATTTT
TRBV28,TRBJ2-2,once,TRBD1,CASRGPQGARTGELFF,TGTGCCAGCAGGGGCCCTCAGGGGGCGCGGACCGGGGAGCTGTTTTTT
TRBV28,TRBJ2-5,.,.,CASSLEWGSQETQYF,TGTGCCAGCAGTTTGGAATGGGGTTCCCAAGAGACCCAGTACTTC
TRBV14,TRBJ2-2,.,.,CASQTGTNTGELFF,TGTGCCAGCCAGACAGGAACCAACACCGGGGAGCTGTTTTTT
TRBV6-5,TRBJ2-7,.,.,CASTQGLAGEQYF,TGTGCCAGCACACAGGGCCTCGCAGGGGAGCAGTACTTC
TRBV4-1,TRBJ1-2,.,TRBD1,CASSQGPDRGNYGYTF,TGCGCCAGCAGCCAAGGCCCAGACAGGGGGAACTATGGCTACACCTTC
TRBV29-1,TRBJ2-7,.,TRBD2,CSVAASGDAYEQYF,TGCAGCGTTGCGGCTAGCGGCGATGCCTACGAGCAGTACTTC
TRBV29-1,TRBJ2-1,.,.,CSVEDPFGHEQFF,TGCAGCGTTGAAGATCCGTTCGGTCATGAGCAGTTCTTC
TRBV5-1,TRBJ2-7,.,.,CASSLGAPYEQYF,TGCGCCAGCAGCTTGGGGGCCCCCTACGAGCAGTACTTC
TRBV29-1,TRBJ2-2,once,TRBD1,CSGVAQGAYTGELFF,TGCAGCGGGGTTGCACAGGGGGCTTACACCGGGGAGCTGTTTTTT
TRBV11-2,TRBJ2-1,.,TRBD1,CASSLEFLQGWNNEQFF,TGTGCCAGCAGCTTAGAGTTTTTACAGGGGTGGAACAATGAGCAGTTCTTC
TRBV11-2,TRBJ2-2,.,.,CASSLVRLGNTGELFF,TGTGCCAGCAGCTTAGTTCGGCTGGGGAACACCGGGGAGCTGTTTTTT
TRBV4-2,TRBJ2-1,.,.,CASSQTGSGNVNEQFF,TGTGCCAGCAGCCAGACCGGGTCTGGCAATGTCAATGAGCAGTTCTTC
TRBV2,TRBJ2-4,.,TRBD2,CASNPSGLAKNIQYF,TGTGCCAGCAACCCTAGCGGTTTAGCCAAAAACATTCAGTACTTC
TRBV5-6,TRBJ2-7,.,.,CASSASGVTNEQYF,TGTGCCAGCAGCGCATCAGGAGTCACCAACGAGCAGTACTTC
TRBV2,TRBJ1-1,few,.,CASRFGGNTEAFF,TGTGCCAGCAGATTCGGTGGGAACACTGAAGCTTTCTTT
TRBV7-9,TRBJ2-2,.,TRBD1,CASSLDRGPTGELFF,TGTGCCAGCAGCTTAGACAGGGGGCCCACCGGGGAGCTGTTTTTT
TRBV5-3,TRBJ1-2,.,.,CARSGVSIGYTF,TGTGCCAGAAGCGGGGTATCTATCGGCTACACCTTC